This T cell receptor beta chain was found in a study of blood T cell repertoires in COVID-19 (TCRdb year 2020). Describing the broader study: Samples covering the acute and convalescent phases of COVID-19 were provided by collaborators in the United States, Italy and Spain. HLA class I and class II types, where available, came from metadata supplied by the sample provider rather than from assay-based typing. Nearly every sample came with metadata listing a de-identified subject ID, COVID-19 status, age in years and sex. A freely available public database, intended as a resource for researchers studying the immune response to SARS-CoV-2, is where the repertoires were released. Deeply sampled blood TCRbeta repertoires from subjects exposed to, actively infected with, or recovered from COVID-19 were included in the dataset. The samples were drawn from the first 160 participants of the ongoing ImmuneRACE study and from more than 1,000 subjects provided by 6 global collaborators. The prospective study material was composed of cDNA or gDNA derived from T cells, B-cell-depleted T cells, or PBMCs. The paper as a whole reports these results and caveats: How much clinical and demographic metadata was included differed by source and by participant, and the metadata was provided uncurated.

In Seattle, one collaborating source enrolled patients while the infection was active and tracked those patients longitudinally over the course of disease. The collaborating institutions used their own protocols to collect whole blood in K2EDTA tubes. For TCRbeta analysis, collaborator samples were shipped as frozen whole blood, as isolated PBMCs, or as DNA extracted from either sample type. The immunoSEQ Assay, a bias-controlled multiplex PCR, was used to amplify TCRbeta CDR3 regions from genomic DNA. The paper's processing steps were these. Within the assay, amplification of reference gene primers was used to estimate how many nucleated cells each sample contained. Sequence reads were collapsed and filtered to measure the absolute abundance of every unique TCRbeta CDR3 rearrangement. For each sample, productive Simpson clonality was calculated as the square root of Simpson's diversity index over productive rearrangements. Sourced from immuneACCESS, this table was stored by TCRdb with only in-frame sequences that have V and J called. A share of the clones is absent; for the studies checked, an unresolved V gene accounts for under half, and the remainder has no known explanation. From that table come the V and J calls and clone size; the DNA was used to work out D and trimming. The table for this sample lists fewer than 250,000 clones; over 80% of them were counted only once. The ten largest account for under 3.5% of the sample.

V has 5 bases trimmed and J has 8 bases trimmed; junction bases matching no gene number 6. The CDR3 holds 13 amino acids from the cysteine to the phenylalanine. The kept DNA is CDR3 alone, 39 bases in frame from the first base. Looking up the germline V gene yields CDR1 SGHTA and CDR2 FQGNSA. Comment on this clone: No cognate antigen has been identified for it. Per-base qualities were not stored, and no clone one base away is much larger.

The rearranged segments are TRBV7-2 and TRBJ1-2; 9 middle bases align to TRBD1. The sequenced sample consisted of peripheral blood. This receptor was identified in a man aged 30 to 45 with COVID-19, enrolled during active disease. The nucleotides are TGTGCCAGCAGCCGCACAGGGGGCGCGGGCTACACCTTC. Protein translation: CASSRTGGAGYTF.